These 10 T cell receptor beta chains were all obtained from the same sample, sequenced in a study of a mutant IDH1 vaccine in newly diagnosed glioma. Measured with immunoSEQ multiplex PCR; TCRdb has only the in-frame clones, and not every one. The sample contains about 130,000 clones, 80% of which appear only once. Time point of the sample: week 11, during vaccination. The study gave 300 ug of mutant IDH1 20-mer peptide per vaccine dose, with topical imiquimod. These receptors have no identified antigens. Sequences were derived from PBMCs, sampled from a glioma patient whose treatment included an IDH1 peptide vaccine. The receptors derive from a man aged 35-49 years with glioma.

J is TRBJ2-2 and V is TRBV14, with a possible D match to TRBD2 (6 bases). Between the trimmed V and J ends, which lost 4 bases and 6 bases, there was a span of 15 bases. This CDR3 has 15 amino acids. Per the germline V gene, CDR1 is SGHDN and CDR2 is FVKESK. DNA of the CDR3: TGTGCCAGCAGCCCCGGGACTCTTCAGGCCGGGGAGCTGTTTTTT. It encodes CASSPGTLQAGELFF.

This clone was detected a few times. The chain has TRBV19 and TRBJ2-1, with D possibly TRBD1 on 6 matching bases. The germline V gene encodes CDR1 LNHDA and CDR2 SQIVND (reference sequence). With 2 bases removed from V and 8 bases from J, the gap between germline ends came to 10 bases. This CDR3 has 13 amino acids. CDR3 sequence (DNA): TGTGCCAGTAGTATAAATGGGGGCTATGAGCAGTTCTTC. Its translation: CASSINGGYEQFF.

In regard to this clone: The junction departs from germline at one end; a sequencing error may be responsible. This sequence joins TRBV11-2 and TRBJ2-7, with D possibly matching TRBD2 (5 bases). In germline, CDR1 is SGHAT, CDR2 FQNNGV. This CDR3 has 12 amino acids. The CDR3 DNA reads TGTGCCAGCAGCTTGGATAACACGGGTAGCGACTTC. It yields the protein CASSLDNTGSDF.

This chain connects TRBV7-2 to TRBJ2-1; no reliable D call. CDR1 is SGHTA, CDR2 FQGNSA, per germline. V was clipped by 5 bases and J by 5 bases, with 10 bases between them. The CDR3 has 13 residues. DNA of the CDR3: TGTGCCAGCAGCCCTATTGGCGACAATGAGCAGTTCTTC. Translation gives CASSPIGDNEQFF.

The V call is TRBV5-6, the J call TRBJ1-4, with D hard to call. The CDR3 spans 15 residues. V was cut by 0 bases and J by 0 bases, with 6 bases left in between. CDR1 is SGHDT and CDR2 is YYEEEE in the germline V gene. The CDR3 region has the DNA TGTGCCAGCAGCTTGGCCGTTTCAACTAATGAAAAACTGTTTTTT. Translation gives CASSLAVSTNEKLFF.

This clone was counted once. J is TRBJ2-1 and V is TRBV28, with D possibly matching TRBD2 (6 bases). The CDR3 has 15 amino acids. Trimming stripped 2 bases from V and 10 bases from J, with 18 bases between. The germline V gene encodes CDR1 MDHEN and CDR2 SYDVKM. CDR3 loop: CASSLGGLSRAEQFF. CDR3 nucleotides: TGTGCCAGCAGTTTAGGTGGACTAAGCCGAGCCGAGCAGTTCTTC.

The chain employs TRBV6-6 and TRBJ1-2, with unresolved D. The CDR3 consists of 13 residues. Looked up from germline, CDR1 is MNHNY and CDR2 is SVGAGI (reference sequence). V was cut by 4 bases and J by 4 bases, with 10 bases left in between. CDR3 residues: CASSLVGSYGYTF. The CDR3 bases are TGTGCCAGCAGTTTGGTCGGGAGCTATGGCTACACCTTC.

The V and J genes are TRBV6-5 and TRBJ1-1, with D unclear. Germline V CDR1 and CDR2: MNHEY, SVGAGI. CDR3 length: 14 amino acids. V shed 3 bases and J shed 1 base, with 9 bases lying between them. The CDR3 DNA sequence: TGTGCCAGCAGTTATTCTTACCGGAACACTGAAGCTTTCTTT. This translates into CASSYSYRNTEAFF.

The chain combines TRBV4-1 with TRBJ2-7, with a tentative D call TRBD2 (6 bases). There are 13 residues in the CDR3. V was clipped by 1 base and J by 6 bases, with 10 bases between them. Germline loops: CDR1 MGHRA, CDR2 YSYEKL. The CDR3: CASSQVRRGEQYF. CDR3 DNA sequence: TGCGCCAGCAGCCAAGTCAGGAGGGGCGAGCAGTACTTC.

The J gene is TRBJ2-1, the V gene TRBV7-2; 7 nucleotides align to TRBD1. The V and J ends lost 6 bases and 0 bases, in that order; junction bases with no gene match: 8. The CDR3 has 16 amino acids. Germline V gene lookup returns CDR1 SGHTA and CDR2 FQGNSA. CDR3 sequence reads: CASRRDRARSYNEQFF. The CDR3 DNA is TGTGCCAGCAGGAGAGACAGGGCTCGCTCCTACAATGAGCAGTTCTTC.